These T cell receptor beta chains were read from a single sample in a study of blood T cell repertoires in COVID-19. Assay: immunoSEQ multiplex PCR; the TCRdb copy retains only in-frame clones and omits some. Among some 120,000 clones listed, 75% to 90% were seen once. Sequenced material: peripheral blood. All receptors derive from a man between 65 and 85 years old with acute or convalescent COVID-19. The CDR3 runs from the conserved cysteine through the conserved F or W.

>TRBV19|TRBJ2-7
CASSIKAGQGAGEQYF
>TRBV2|TRBJ2-7
CASSGQGYEQYF
>TRBV4-1|TRBJ1-1
CASSQGTGGKLRTEAFF
>TRBV28|TRBJ2-7
CASGSTYEQYF
>TRBV18|TRBJ1-4
CASSLGQGRNEKLFF
>TRBV6-5|TRBJ1-5
CASSPRVGHNQPQHF
>TRBV7-9|TRBJ2-7
CASSFGSTYEQYF
>TRBV6-5|TRBJ1-2
CASRRGTGYGYTF
>TRBV29-1|TRBJ1-5
CSVVIQGTQPQHF
>TRBV28|TRBJ1-2
CATGVIIYGYTF
>TRBV2|TRBJ2-2
CASSDSGTNTGELFF